These 27 T cell receptor beta chains came from one sample sequenced in a study of breast tumors, draining lymph nodes, adjacent tissues. Samples came from axillary lymph nodes draining the breast cancer. One entry per CDR3 protein results from TCRdb running MiXCR on the multiplex PCR reads. The repertoire includes approximately 100,000 distinct CDR3 sequences, roughly 33% of them detected once, and under 6.5% sits in the top ten. Sequenced: axillary lymph node tissue. Every receptor here comes from a female donor with breast cancer. Some clones in this sample may be carry-over from other donors' samples.

This chain connects TRBV5-4 to TRBJ2-5; D is possibly TRBD1 (5 bases). The germline V and J ends were trimmed by 3 bases and 1 base, with 10 bases remaining between them. Germline CDR1 SGHNT, CDR2 YYREEE (reference sequence). The CDR3 length is 14 residues. This CDR3 reads CASSSGKGQETQYF. The CDR3 nucleotides read TGTGCCAGCAGCTCAGGGAAGGGCCAAGAGACCCAGTACTTC.

This clonotype was seen many times. V gene TRBV5-5 combines with J gene TRBJ1-3, with TRBD1 identical over 7 bases. V gave up 7 bases and J gave up 0 bases; unmatched junction bases: 10. CDR3 length: 16 amino acids. Germline V lookup: CDR1 SGHKS, CDR2 YYEKEE (reference sequence). The CDR3 DNA reads as TGTGCCAGCGATGCGCTAGACAGGGTCTCTGGAAACACCATATATTTT. It specifies CASDALDRVSGNTIYF.

The table lists this clonotype with many counts. The chain couples TRBV7-3 to TRBJ1-4; 8 bases are a match to TRBD1. Germline CDR1 SGHTA, CDR2 FQGTGA. This CDR3 is built from 15 residues. J was trimmed by 8 bases and V by 5 bases; bases with no gene match: 10. The CDR3: CASSKSGGAGEKLFF. The DNA for the CDR3 is TGTGCCAGCAGCAAGTCAGGGGGCGCAGGCGAAAAACTGTTTTTT. Complete variable domain (other parts from reference TRBV7-3 and TRBJ1-4): GAGVSQTPSNKVTEKGKYVELRCDPISGHTALYWYRQSLGQGPEFLIYFQGTGAADDSGLPNDRFFAVRPEGSVSTLKIQRTERGDSAVYLCASSKSGGAGEKLFFGSGTQLSVL.

This clonotype was counted ten times or more. V and J are TRBV12-3 or TRBV12-4 and TRBJ2-5; possibly TRBD2 for D (7 bases). Trimming removed 3 bases from V and 2 bases from J, with 16 bases in between. CDR3 length: 16 residues. The CDR3 coding sequence is TGTGCCAGCAGTTTCTTCGGCAGGGGAGGGCAAGAGACCCAGTACTTC. Its translation: CASSFFGRGGQETQYF.

This clonotype was observed at least ten times. The chain is built from TRBV28 and TRBJ2-7; D is undetermined. The CDR3 has 12 residues. The ends were cut back, 7 bases at V and 2 bases at J, with 9 bases in the middle. Per the germline V gene, CDR1 is MDHEN and CDR2 is SYDVKM. CDR3 protein: CASKTVTYEQYF. The CDR3 DNA follows: TGTGCCAGCAAAACAGTCACCTACGAGCAGTACTTC.

V and J are TRBV9 and TRBJ2-4; D may be TRBD2 (6 bases). The CDR3 is made up of 14 amino acids. CDR1 is SGDLS and CDR2 is YYNGEE in the germline V gene. The V gene lost 0 bases and the J gene lost 7 bases, with 11 bases spanning the gap. CDR3 bases: TGTGCCAGCAGCGTAGGAGGAGGGTGGAACATTCAGTACTTC. Translating gives CASSVGGGWNIQYF.

Many counts were recorded for this clonotype. This could be a read error, since a much larger clone is one nucleotide away. V and J are TRBV9 and TRBJ2-7; 12 bases fit TRBD2. Germline assignment: CDR1 SGDLS and CDR2 YYNGEE. This CDR3 contains 18 residues. V dropped 0 bases and J dropped 2; count of bases not matched to a gene: 9. CDR3 amino acids: CASSVGLAGGPSTYEQYF. The CDR3 nucleotides read TGTGCCAGCAGCGTAGGGCTAGCGGGAGGGCCATCAACCTACGAGCAGTACTTC.

This clonotype was detected ten times or more. CDR3 sequence reads: CAISDGLAGVLRADTQYF. CDR3 DNA sequence: TGTGCCATCAGTGATGGGCTAGCGGGGGTTCTCCGGGCAGATACGCAGTATTTT. J is TRBJ2-3 and V is TRBV10-3; 10 bases map to TRBD2. Germline assignment: CDR1 ENHRY and CDR2 SYGVKD. Unmatched junction bases numbered 13, after V lost 3 bases and J lost 4 bases. The CDR3 contains 18 residues.

V and J are TRBV29-1 and TRBJ1-1, with D uncertain. Trimming removed 0 bases from V and 4 bases from J, with 12 bases in between. The CDR3 sequence is 14 residues long. Germline lookup yields CDR1 SQVTM and CDR2 ANQGSEA. The CDR3 loop is CSVEDGWDGTEAFF. In DNA, the CDR3 is TGCAGCGTTGAAGATGGATGGGATGGCACTGAAGCTTTCTTT.

This clonotype was counted many times. V usage is TRBV19 and J usage is TRBJ2-1, with 7 bases matching TRBD1. The length of the CDR3 is 15 residues. V shed 4 bases, J shed 2 bases, and the junction held 5 bases outside the gene matches. CDR1 LNHDA and CDR2 SQIVND come from the germline V gene (reference sequence). The CDR3 reads CASSNPGTAYNEQFF. CDR3 nucleotides: TGTGCCAGTAGTAATCCCGGGACAGCCTACAATGAGCAGTTCTTC.

Remarks on this clonotype: This sequence may be a read error, since a much larger clone differs from it by one base. In DNA, the CDR3 is TGTGCCAGCAGTTTAGACCACTACAATGAGCAGTCCTTC. Translation: CASSLDHYNEQSF. The chain has TRBV27 and TRBJ2-1; no definite D call. The germline CDR1 and CDR2 sequences are MNHEY and SMNVEV (reference sequence). The CDR3 contains 13 residues.

Concerning this clonotype: This may be a read error: a much more frequent sequence differs by one nucleotide. V usage is TRBV6-6 and J usage is TRBJ1-2; D gene ambiguous. CDR1 is MNHNY, CDR2 SVGAGI, per germline (reference sequence). The CDR3 is made up of 13 amino acids. Trimming took 8 bases from V and 4 from J, leaving 14 bases between them. CDR3 nucleotides: TGTGCCAGCGGTCACCCTGAGTTCTATGGCTACACCTTC. Encoded protein: CASGHPEFYGYTF.

This clonotype came up many times. Written as DNA, the CDR3 is TGTGCCAGCAGCCCGAGACAGATTAACTATGGCTACACCTTC. It is translated as CASSPRQINYGYTF. V and J are TRBV7-2 and TRBJ1-2; TRBD1 is a possible D gene (5 bases). This CDR3 contains 14 residues. V shed 5 bases and J shed 1 base, with 11 bases lying between them. Germline V gene lookup returns CDR1 SGHTA and CDR2 FQGNSA.

The gene calls are TRBV9 and TRBJ1-3, with 7 bases that match TRBD1. In germline, CDR1 is SGDLS, CDR2 YYNGEE. The CDR3 is 15 amino acids. With V trimmed by 1 base and J by 4 bases, 5 bases remained unmatched. The CDR3 DNA follows: TGTGCCAGCAGCGTACAGGGGACAGACGGAAACACCATATATTTT. Translated, it gives CASSVQGTDGNTIYF.

The sample holds a few counts of this clonotype. This may be a read error: a much more frequent sequence differs by one nucleotide. The rearrangement uses TRBV6-1 and TRBJ2-5, with D unresolved. Germline-derived CDR1 and CDR2 are MNHNS and SASEGT. V shed 8 bases and J shed 7 bases, with 11 bases lying between them. The CDR3 runs to 11 residues. The DNA for the CDR3 is TGTGCCAGCTATCGTCTTGGGACCCAGTACTTC. Its translation: CASYRLGTQYF.

This clonotype showed up just a few times. The gene calls are TRBV6-5 and TRBJ1-1; 10 bases match TRBD1. The CDR3 is 16 residues long. Germline values: CDR1 MNHEY, CDR2 SVGAGI. With 5 bases clipped from V and 5 bases from J, the junction kept 11 bases outside the gene matches. CDR3 protein: CASSGTPGQGRTEAFF. The CDR3 DNA is TGTGCCAGCAGTGGGACTCCGGGACAGGGGAGGACTGAAGCTTTCTTT.

In this sample, this clonotype turned up many times. The chain combines TRBV9 with TRBJ1-2; no clear D gene. Germline CDR1 is SGDLS and CDR2 is YYNGEE. V gave up 0 bases and J gave up 1 base, with 10 bases separating them. The CDR3 covers 15 residues. Here the CDR3 DNA reads TGTGCCAGCAGCGTAGGAATGAGTAATAACTATGGCTACACCTTC. It encodes CASSVGMSNNYGYTF.

This clonotype was picked up a small number of times. The J gene is TRBJ2-2, the V gene TRBV5-1, with 8 positions matching TRBD1. Losses at the gene ends were 4 bases for V and 1 base for J; bases not matched to a gene: 15. The germline V gene encodes CDR1 SGHRS and CDR2 YFSETQ. CDR3 size: 19 residues. In DNA form, the CDR3 reads TGCGCCAGCAGCCCTCTTGGACAGGGTGATTTGTTGAACACCGGGGAGCTGTTTTTT. Its protein is CASSPLGQGDLLNTGELFF.

The chain couples TRBV6-1 to TRBJ2-2; 9 bases are a match to TRBD2. The CDR3 is 15 residues long. Germline V lookup: CDR1 MNHNS, CDR2 SASEGT. V lost 4 bases, J lost 7 bases, and 7 bases stayed unmatched. The CDR3 nucleotides read TGTGCCAGCAGTGGGGGGCGGGGGGGTCTCGGGGAGCTGTTTTTT. It encodes CASSGGRGGLGELFF.

Worth noting for this clonotype: Just one base apart from a much larger clone, this may be a read error. The rearrangement uses TRBV6-5 and TRBJ2-2; 8 bases align to TRBD1. Germline V gives CDR1 MNHEY, CDR2 SVGAGI. CDR3 length: 16 amino acids. The CDR3 reads CASSHSRTGMTGELFF. The CDR3 coding sequence is TGTGCCAGCAGTCACTCCCGGACAGGGATGACCGGGGAGCTGTTTTTT.

V is TRBV2 and J is TRBJ1-1, with a possible D match to TRBD1 (5 bases). CDR1 SNHLY and CDR2 FYNNEI come from the germline V gene. This CDR3 comprises 16 residues. The ends were cut back, 11 bases at V and 1 base at J, with 23 bases in the middle. The CDR3 DNA sequence: TGTGCCGGCACTCTCGAGCGGGGGGTGCGGAACACTGAAGCTTTCTTT. As protein: CAGTLERGVRNTEAFF.

This clonotype was seen repeatedly, ten times or more. J is TRBJ2-7 and V is TRBV5-1; no reliable D call. The CDR3 spans 14 residues. Germline assignment: CDR1 SGHRS and CDR2 YFSETQ. The V end was cut by 4 bases, the J end by 4 bases, with 15 bases between. CDR3 bases: TGCGCCAGCAGCAGCGTAGGACGAGAGTACGAGCAGTACTTC. It translates to CASSSVGREYEQYF.

This clonotype was recorded many times. The rearrangement uses TRBV5-6 and TRBJ2-5; D is unresolved. The V gene lost 3 bases and the J gene lost 0 bases, with 6 bases spanning the gap. The CDR3 is 13 residues long. The V gene's germline CDR1 is SGHDT and CDR2 YYEEEE. The CDR3 here is CASSSRYQETQYF. The CDR3, as DNA: TGTGCCAGCAGCTCCAGGTACCAAGAGACCCAGTACTTC.

This clonotype occurred a few times. V is TRBV29-1 and J is TRBJ2-7, with 14 nucleotides matching TRBD2. Unmatched junction bases numbered 9, after V lost 1 base and J lost 4 bases. The CDR3 loop spans 17 amino acids. Per the germline V gene, CDR1 is SQVTM and CDR2 is ANQGSEA. CDR3 nucleotide sequence: TGCAGCGTTGAAGGGAACGCCGGGACTAGCGGGAGTTACGAGCAGTACTTC. Translating gives CSVEGNAGTSGSYEQYF.

The rearrangement uses TRBV11-1 and TRBJ2-7; D gene unclear. CDR1 SGHAT and CDR2 FQDESV come from the germline V gene (reference sequence). V was pared by 2 bases and J by 1 base, with 9 bases between. CDR3 size: 14 residues. The CDR3 protein is CASSLQTGSYEQYF. In DNA, the CDR3 is TGTGCCAGCAGCTTACAAACTGGTTCCTACGAGCAGTACTTC.

Details on this clonotype: This may arise from a read error, as a much more abundant clone is one base away. The J gene is TRBJ2-1, the V gene TRBV12-3 or TRBV12-4; TRBD2 agrees at 9 bases. The J call is in doubt because the DNA end fits TRBJ2-7 better. The CDR3 runs to 20 residues. Here the CDR3 reads CASSRPWRGVRASGVNEQYF. CDR3 DNA sequence: TGTGCCAGCAGTCGGCCCTGGCGGGGCGTGAGGGCTAGCGGGGTCAATGAGCAGTACTTC.

This chain uses TRBV30 with TRBJ2-1; TRBD2 agrees at 10 bases. CDR3 length: 17 residues. CDR1 and CDR2 (germline): GTSNPN, SVGIG (reference sequence). Trimming took 2 bases from V and 8 from J; bases not matched to a gene: 15. This chain's CDR3 is CAWSSPRLAGGSYEQFF. CDR3 in DNA: TGTGCCTGGAGTAGCCCTAGACTAGCGGGTGGGTCCTATGAGCAGTTCTTC.